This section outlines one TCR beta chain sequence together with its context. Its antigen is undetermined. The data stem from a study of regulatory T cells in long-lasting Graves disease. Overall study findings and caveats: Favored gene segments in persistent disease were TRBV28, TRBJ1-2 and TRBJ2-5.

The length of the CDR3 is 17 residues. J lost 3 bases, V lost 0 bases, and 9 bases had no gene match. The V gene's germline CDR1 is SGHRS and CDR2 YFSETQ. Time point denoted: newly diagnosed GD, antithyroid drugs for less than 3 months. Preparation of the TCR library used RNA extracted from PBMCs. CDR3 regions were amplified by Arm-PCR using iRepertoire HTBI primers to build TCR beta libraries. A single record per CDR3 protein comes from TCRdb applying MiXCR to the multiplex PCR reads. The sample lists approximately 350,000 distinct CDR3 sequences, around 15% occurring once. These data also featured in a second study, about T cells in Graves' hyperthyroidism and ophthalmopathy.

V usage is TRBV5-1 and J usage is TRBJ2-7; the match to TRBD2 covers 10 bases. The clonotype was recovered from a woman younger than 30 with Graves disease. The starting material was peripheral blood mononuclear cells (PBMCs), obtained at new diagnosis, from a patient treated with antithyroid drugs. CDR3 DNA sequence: TGCGCCAGCAGCTTGGTAGCTAGCGGGAGTAATTTCTACGAGCAGTACTTC. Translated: CASSLVASGSNFYEQYF.